The subject of this entry is one T cell receptor (beta chain). Its antigen is not known. Indicated time point: blood at routine non-recurrence follow-up after resection. Frozen PBMC, nontumor lung or tumor provided whole RNA, which was sequenced unsorted. These data are taken from a study of spatial heterogeneity in lung cancer. On the study more broadly: Available PBMC from follow-up, collected a median of approximately 25 months after resection, underwent sequencing. Raw reads contained each unique TCR and UMI combination more than ten times on average.

Findings of the study overall: Blood carried ubiquitous expanded tumor TCRs more at resection than follow-up.

The CDR3 covers 12 residues. Germline V gives CDR1 GTSNPN, CDR2 SVGIG (reference sequence). J gave up 1 base and V 8 bases, and 4 bases lay outside the gene matches. The presence of a unique molecular identifier marked each TCR cDNA molecule. Using its own MiXCR run on the 5' RACE reads, TCRdb lists one record per CDR3 protein. The sample has around 110,000 distinct CDR3 sequences; 12% are singletons. Sequencing used PBMCs, obtained at follow-up. This TCR was recovered from a male donor with early-stage non-small cell lung cancer. The genes are TRBV30 and TRBJ1-2; 7 positions agree with TRBD1. The CDR3 protein is CARDSRNYGYTF. The CDR3 bases are TGTGCCCGGGACAGCCGTAACTATGGCTACACCTTC. The whole variable domain, filled in from reference TRBV30 and TRBJ1-2, reads SQTIHQWPATLVQPVGSPLSLECTVEGTSNPNLYWYRQAAGRGLQLLFYSVGIGQISSEVPQNLSASRPQDRQFILSSKKLLLSDSGFYLCARDSRNYGYTFGSGTRLTVV.